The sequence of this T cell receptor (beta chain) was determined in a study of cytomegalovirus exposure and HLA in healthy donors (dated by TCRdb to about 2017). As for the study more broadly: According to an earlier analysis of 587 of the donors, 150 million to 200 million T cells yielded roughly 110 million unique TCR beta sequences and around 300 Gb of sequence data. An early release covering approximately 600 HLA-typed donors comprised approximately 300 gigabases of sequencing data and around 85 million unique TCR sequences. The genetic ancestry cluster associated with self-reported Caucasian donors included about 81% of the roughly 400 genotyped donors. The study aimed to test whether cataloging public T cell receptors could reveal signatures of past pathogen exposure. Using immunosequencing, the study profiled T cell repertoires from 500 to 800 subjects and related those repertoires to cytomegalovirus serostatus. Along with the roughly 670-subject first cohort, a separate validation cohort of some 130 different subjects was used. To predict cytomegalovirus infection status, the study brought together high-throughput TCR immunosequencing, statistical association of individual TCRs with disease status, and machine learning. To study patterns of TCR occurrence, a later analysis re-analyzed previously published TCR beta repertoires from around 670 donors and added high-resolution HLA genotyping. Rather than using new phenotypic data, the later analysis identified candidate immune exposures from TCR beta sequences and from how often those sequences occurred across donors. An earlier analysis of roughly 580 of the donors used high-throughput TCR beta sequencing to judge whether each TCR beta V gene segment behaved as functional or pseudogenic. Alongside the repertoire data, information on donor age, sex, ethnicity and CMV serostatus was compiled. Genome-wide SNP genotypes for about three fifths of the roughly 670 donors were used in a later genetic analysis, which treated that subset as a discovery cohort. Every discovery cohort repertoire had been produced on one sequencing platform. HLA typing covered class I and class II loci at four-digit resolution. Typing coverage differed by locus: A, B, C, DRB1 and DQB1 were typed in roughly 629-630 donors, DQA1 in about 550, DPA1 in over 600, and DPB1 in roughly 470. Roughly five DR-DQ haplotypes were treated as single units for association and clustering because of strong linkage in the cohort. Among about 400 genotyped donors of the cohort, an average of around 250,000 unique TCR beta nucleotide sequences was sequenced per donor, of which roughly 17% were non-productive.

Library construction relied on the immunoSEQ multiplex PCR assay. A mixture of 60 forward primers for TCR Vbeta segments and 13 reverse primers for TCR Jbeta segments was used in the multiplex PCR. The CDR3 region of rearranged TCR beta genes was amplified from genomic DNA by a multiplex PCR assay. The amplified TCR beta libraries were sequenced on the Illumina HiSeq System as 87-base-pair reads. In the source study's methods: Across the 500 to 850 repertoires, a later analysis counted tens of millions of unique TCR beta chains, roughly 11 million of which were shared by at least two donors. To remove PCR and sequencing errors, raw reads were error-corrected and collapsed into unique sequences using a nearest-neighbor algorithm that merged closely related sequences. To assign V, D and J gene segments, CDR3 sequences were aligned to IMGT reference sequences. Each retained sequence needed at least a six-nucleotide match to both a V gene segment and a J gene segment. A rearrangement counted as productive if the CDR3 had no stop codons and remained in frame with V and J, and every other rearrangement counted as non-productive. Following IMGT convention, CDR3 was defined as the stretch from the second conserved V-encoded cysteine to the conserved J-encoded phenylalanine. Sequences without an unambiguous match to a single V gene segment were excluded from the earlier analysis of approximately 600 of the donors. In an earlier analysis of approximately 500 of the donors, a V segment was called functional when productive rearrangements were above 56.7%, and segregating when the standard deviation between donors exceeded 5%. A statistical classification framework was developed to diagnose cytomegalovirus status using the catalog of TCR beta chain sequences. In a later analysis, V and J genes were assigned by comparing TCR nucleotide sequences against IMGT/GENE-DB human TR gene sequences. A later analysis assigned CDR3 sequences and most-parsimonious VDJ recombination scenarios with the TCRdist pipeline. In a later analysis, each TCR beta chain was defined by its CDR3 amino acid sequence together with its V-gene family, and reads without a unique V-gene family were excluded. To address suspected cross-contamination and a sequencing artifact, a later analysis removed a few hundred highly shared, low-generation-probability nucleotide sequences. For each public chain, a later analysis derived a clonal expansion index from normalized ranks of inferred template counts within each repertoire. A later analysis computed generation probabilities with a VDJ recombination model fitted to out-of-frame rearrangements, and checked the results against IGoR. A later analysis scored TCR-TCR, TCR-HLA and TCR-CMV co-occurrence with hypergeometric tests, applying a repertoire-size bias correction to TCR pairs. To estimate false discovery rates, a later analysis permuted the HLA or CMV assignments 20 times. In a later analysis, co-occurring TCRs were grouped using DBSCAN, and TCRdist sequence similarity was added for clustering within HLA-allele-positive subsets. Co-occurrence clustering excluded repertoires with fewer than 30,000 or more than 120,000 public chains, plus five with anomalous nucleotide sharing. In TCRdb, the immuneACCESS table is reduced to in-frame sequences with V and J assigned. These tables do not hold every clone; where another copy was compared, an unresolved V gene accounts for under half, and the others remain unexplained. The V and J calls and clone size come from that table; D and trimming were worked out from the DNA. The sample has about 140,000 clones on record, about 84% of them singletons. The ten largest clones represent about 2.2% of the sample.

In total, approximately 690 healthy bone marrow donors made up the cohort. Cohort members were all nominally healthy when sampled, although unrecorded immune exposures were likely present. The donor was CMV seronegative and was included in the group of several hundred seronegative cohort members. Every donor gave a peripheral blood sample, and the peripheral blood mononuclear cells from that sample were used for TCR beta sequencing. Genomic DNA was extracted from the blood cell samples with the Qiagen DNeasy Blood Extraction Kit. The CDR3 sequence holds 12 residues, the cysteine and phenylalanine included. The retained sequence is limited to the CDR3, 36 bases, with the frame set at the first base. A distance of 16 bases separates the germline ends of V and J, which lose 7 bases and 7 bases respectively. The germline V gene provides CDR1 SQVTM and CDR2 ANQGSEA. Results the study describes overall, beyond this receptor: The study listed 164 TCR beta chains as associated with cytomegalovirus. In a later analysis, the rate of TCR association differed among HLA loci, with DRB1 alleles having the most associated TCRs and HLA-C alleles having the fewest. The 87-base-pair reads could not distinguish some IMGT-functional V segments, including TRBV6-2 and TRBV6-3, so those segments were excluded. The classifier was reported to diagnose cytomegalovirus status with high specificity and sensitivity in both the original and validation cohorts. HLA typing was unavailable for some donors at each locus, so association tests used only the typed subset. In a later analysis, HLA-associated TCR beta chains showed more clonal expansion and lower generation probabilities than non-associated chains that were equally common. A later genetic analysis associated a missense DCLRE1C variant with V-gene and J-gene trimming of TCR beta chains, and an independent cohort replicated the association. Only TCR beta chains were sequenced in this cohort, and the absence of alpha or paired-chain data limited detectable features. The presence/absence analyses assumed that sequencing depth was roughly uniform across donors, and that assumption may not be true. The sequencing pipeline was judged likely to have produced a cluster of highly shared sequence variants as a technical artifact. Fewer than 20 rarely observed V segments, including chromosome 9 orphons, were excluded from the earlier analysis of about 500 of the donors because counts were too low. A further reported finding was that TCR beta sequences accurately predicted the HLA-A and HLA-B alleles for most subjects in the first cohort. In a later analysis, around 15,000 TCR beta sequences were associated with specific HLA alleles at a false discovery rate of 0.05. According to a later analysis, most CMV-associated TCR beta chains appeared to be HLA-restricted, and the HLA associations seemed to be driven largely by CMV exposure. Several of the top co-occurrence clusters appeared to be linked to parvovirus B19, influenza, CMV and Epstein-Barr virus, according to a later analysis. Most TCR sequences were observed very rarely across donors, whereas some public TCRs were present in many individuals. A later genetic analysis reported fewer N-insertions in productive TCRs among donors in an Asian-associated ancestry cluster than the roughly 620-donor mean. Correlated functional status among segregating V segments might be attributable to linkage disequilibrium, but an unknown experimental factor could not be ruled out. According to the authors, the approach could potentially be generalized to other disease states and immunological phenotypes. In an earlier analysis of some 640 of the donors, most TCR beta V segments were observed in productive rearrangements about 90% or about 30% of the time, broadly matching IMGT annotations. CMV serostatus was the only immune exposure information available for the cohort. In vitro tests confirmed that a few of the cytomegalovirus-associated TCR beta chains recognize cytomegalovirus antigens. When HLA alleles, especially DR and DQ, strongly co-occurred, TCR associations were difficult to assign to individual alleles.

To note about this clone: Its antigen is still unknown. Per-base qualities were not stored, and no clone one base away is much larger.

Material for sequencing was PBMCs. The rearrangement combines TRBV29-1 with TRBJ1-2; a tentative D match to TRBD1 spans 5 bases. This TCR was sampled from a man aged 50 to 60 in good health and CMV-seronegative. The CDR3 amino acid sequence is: CSAGGGMGGYTF. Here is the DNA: TGCAGCGCCGGGGGAGGGATGGGTGGCTACACCTTC. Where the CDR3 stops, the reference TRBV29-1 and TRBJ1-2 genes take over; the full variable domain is SAVISQKPSRDICQRGTSLTIQCQVDSQVTMMFWYRQQPGQSLTLIATANQGSEATYESGFVIDKFPISRPNLTFSTLTVSNMSPEDSSIYLCSAGGGMGGYTFGSGTRLTVV.